One sample yielded the 28 T cell receptor beta chains listed below, sequenced in a study of early T cells in non-severe SARS-CoV-2 infection. Using its own MiXCR run on the 5' RACE reads, TCRdb lists one record per CDR3 protein. The repertoire includes some 21,000 distinct CDR3 sequences, around 5% of them detected once, and about 10% sits in the top ten. The sequenced sample was whole blood. These receptors came from an adult who was a healthcare worker with PCR-confirmed SARS-CoV-2 infection or an uninfected control (not recorded which).

This clonotype was counted at least ten times. The chain uses TRBV7-9 and TRBJ2-5; 7 bases align to TRBD1. The ends lost 7 bases at V and 3 bases at J; junction bases unmatched: 2. Germline CDR1 reads SEHNR; CDR2 reads FQNEAQ (reference sequence). This CDR3 contains 12 residues. CDR3: CASTTGEETQYF. The CDR3 region has the DNA TGTGCCAGCACCACAGGGGAAGAGACCCAGTACTTC.

V and J are TRBV7-3 and TRBJ2-1; D may be TRBD1 (5 bases). V gave up 5 bases and J gave up 6 bases, with 17 bases separating them. The CDR3 spans 15 residues. The germline V gene encodes CDR1 SGHTA and CDR2 FQGTGA. The CDR3 sequence: CASSPATLRVNEQFF. The CDR3, as DNA: TGTGCCAGCAGCCCCGCGACCCTCAGGGTCAATGAGCAGTTCTTC.

This clonotype was recorded many times. The chain uses TRBV5-6 and TRBJ2-1; D not certain. The length of the CDR3 is 15 residues. From germline, CDR1 is SGHDT and CDR2 YYEEEE. V shed 5 bases and J shed 7 bases, with 19 bases lying between them. In DNA form, the CDR3 reads TGTGCCAGCAGATCTATGATGGCGACTGGGAATGAGCAGTTCTTC. This encodes CASRSMMATGNEQFF. The entire variable domain, with the rest obtained from reference TRBV5-6 and TRBJ2-1, is as follows: DAGVTQSPTHLIKTRGQQVTLRCSPKSGHDTVSWYQQALGQGPQFIFQYYEEEERQRGNFPDRFSGHQFPNYSSELNVNALLLGDSALYLCASRSMMATGNEQFFGPGTRLTVL.

This clonotype was seen only a few times. The genes are TRBV7-9 and TRBJ2-3; D is uncertain. The germline gives CDR1 SEHNR, CDR2 FQNEAQ (reference sequence). The CDR3 loop spans 12 amino acids. V was cut by 11 bases and J by 0 bases, with 9 bases left in between. DNA for the CDR3: TGTGCCTCTGCGGATAGCACAGATACGCAGTATTTT. Translating it yields CASADSTDTQYF.

This clonotype showed up many times. The gene calls are TRBV4-1 and TRBJ2-1, with unresolved D. Germline CDR1 and CDR2: MGHRA and YSYEKL. The CDR3 has 15 residues. V lost 3 bases and J lost 0, with 9 bases in between. The CDR3 DNA sequence: TGCGCCAGCAGCCAGCCAATGAGCTCCTACAATGAGCAGTTCTTC. Its protein is CASSQPMSSYNEQFF.

In this sample, this clonotype turned up a few times. The rearrangement uses TRBV7-2 and TRBJ1-1, with D perhaps matching TRBD1 (5 bases). Germline assignment: CDR1 SGHTA and CDR2 FQGNSA. CDR3 length equals 14 residues. The V and J ends lost 6 bases and 4 bases respectively, with 15 bases between them. The CDR3 nucleotides are TGTGCCAGCAGAGGAGGGGTAGGGGCCACTGAAGCTTTCTTT. Protein product: CASRGGVGATEAFF.

This chain joins TRBV6-1 and TRBJ2-7, with D unresolved. V lost 7 bases to trimming and J lost 6 bases, with 13 bases between them. The CDR3 consists of 12 residues. Germline-derived CDR1 and CDR2 are MNHNS and SASEGT. The CDR3 loop is CASTSRPAEQYF. CDR3 nucleotide sequence: TGTGCCAGCACCTCCCGCCCGGCCGAGCAGTACTTC.

This clonotype was counted at least ten times. V and J are TRBV18 and TRBJ1-1; the D is unclear. V lost 1 base, J lost 0 bases, and 6 bases lay in between. The CDR3 has 14 amino acids. CDR1 KGHSH and CDR2 LQKENI come from the germline V gene. The CDR3 DNA reads TGTGCCAGCTCACCACAGGAGATGAACACTGAAGCTTTCTTT. Protein: CASSPQEMNTEAFF.

This clonotype has a count of ten or more. The rearrangement uses TRBV29-1 and TRBJ2-3; D ambiguous. Per germline, CDR1 SQVTM and CDR2 ANQGSEA. The V end lost 6 bases, the J end lost 0 bases, and 4 bases lay between the germline ends. CDR3 size: 11 residues. This CDR3 reads CSVTSTDTQYF. In DNA, the CDR3 is TGCAGCGTGACTAGCACAGATACGCAGTATTTT.

The chain carries TRBV11-2 and TRBJ2-5; 15 bases align to TRBD2. Per germline, CDR1 SGHAT and CDR2 FQNNGV. The CDR3 spans 15 residues. V lost 4 bases, J lost 3 bases, and 0 bases stayed unmatched. In DNA form, the CDR3 reads TGTGCCAGCAGCTGGACTAGCGGGAGGGAAGAGACCCAGTACTTC. Its protein product is CASSWTSGREETQYF.

V usage is TRBV7-6 and J usage is TRBJ2-1; D uncertain. V gave up 2 bases and J gave up 0 bases, with 14 bases separating them. Germline V gene lookup returns CDR1 SGHVS and CDR2 FNYEAQ. The CDR3 covers 17 residues. The CDR3 DNA sequence: TGTGCCAGCAGCTTATATATATGGGCGGACTCCTACAATGAGCAGTTCTTC. It codes for CASSLYIWADSYNEQFF. Complete variable domain (other parts from reference TRBV7-6 and TRBJ2-1): GAGVSQSPRYKVTKRGQDVALRCDPISGHVSLYWYRQALGQGPEFLTYFNYEAQQDKSGLPNDRFSAERPEGSISTLTIQRTEQRDSAMYRCASSLYIWADSYNEQFFGPGTRLTVL.

This clonotype turned up a few times. This chain links TRBV29-1 with TRBJ2-5; perhaps TRBD1 as D (6 bases). Trimming cost V 4 bases and J 5 bases, with 26 bases left between them. This CDR3 is built from 17 residues. Germline assignment: CDR1 SQVTM and CDR2 ANQGSEA. This CDR3 is CSVVGRQDDLWGETQYF. The DNA of the CDR3 is TGCAGCGTTGTTGGGCGACAGGACGATCTCTGGGGGGAGACCCAGTACTTC.

The V gene is TRBV20-1, the J gene TRBJ2-5; D is uncertain. V shed 4 bases and J shed 2 bases, with 5 bases lying between them. The germline V gene encodes CDR1 DFQATT and CDR2 SNEGSKA (reference sequence). This CDR3 has 11 amino acids. For the CDR3, the DNA is TGCAGTGCTAACCCGCAAGAGACCCAGTACTTC. Translating gives CSANPQETQYF.

This clonotype was seen many times. This chain uses TRBV7-6 with TRBJ2-1; the D gene is possibly TRBD2 (6 bases). The CDR3 runs 13 residues. CDR1 SGHVS and CDR2 FNYEAQ come from the germline V gene. V shed 0 bases and J shed 9 bases, with 9 bases lying between them. The CDR3 sequence is CASSLALASEQFF. The CDR3 nucleotides are TGTGCCAGCAGCTTAGCACTAGCCAGTGAGCAGTTCTTC.

This clonotype was picked up a small number of times. The genes are TRBV6-4 and TRBJ1-2, with unresolved D. Germline V lookup: CDR1 MRHNA, CDR2 SNTAGT. V gave up 2 bases and J gave up 4 bases, with 14 bases separating them. The CDR3 runs 15 residues. CDR3 sequence reads: CASSDPPRPLYGYTF. The CDR3 DNA is TGTGCCAGCAGTGACCCCCCCAGACCACTCTATGGCTACACCTTC.

J is TRBJ2-5 and V is TRBV19, with 7 bases lining up with TRBD1. After removal of 1 base from V and 0 bases from J, the junction contained 2 bases not matched to a gene. The CDR3 is 15 residues long. Germline V gene data show CDR1 as LNHDA and CDR2 as SQIVND (reference sequence). The CDR3 region is CASSIGGQNQETQYF. The CDR3 DNA is TGTGCCAGTAGTATAGGGGGACAGAACCAAGAGACCCAGTACTTC.

This clonotype was recorded at least ten times. The chain uses TRBV20-1 and TRBJ2-5, with 10 bases fitting TRBD2. V was pared by 8 bases and J by 2 bases, with 2 bases of the junction left unmatched. Germline V gives CDR1 DFQATT, CDR2 SNEGSKA (reference sequence). The CDR3 spans 12 residues. CDR3 DNA sequence: TGCAGTTTACTAGCGGGGCAAGAGACCCAGTACTTC. It is translated as CSLLAGQETQYF.

The chain combines TRBV6-1 with TRBJ1-1, with D maybe TRBD1 (5 bases). The germline gives CDR1 MNHNS, CDR2 SASEGT. The CDR3 is 12 residues long. V lost 10 bases and J 3 bases, leaving 12 bases between the germline ends. CDR3 amino acids: CAINRGDTEAFF. For the CDR3, the DNA is TGTGCCATAAATCGGGGGGACACTGAAGCTTTCTTT.

This clonotype appeared many times. The rearrangement joins TRBV5-6 to TRBJ1-2; TRBD1 might be the D (5 bases). The CDR3 has 14 residues. The V end was cut by 4 bases, the J end by 4 bases, with 14 bases between. In germline, CDR1 is SGHDT, CDR2 YYEEEE. The CDR3 DNA reads TGTGCCAGCAGCGGGACGTTCGGCAGCTATGGCTACACCTTC. Residues: CASSGTFGSYGYTF.

The genes are TRBV7-9 and TRBJ2-7; D remains ambiguous. V lost 2 bases and J 2 bases, leaving 10 bases between the germline ends. Per the germline V gene, CDR1 is SEHNR and CDR2 is FQNEAQ (reference sequence). This CDR3 is built from 14 residues. The CDR3 loop reads CASSLPEQAYEQYF. The CDR3 bases are TGTGCCAGCAGCTTACCTGAACAAGCCTACGAGCAGTACTTC.

As for this clonotype: A read error is possible here, since a much larger clone lies one base away. The rearrangement joins TRBV6-5 to TRBJ2-4; 9 positions match TRBD1. The CDR3 runs to 14 residues. CDR1 MNHEY and CDR2 SVGAGI come from the germline V gene. Trimming cost V 6 bases and J 9 bases; bases outside gene matches: 9. In DNA, the CDR3 is TGTGCCAGCAGAGAATGGACAGGGGTAGGCATTCAGTACTTC. It translates to CASREWTGVGIQYF.

This chain connects TRBV12-5 to TRBJ2-1, with 7 positions matching TRBD2. With 2 bases clipped from V and 0 bases from J, the junction kept 10 bases outside the gene matches. The V gene's germline CDR1 is LGHNT and CDR2 FRNRAP. The CDR3 consists of 18 residues. The CDR3, as DNA: TGTGCTAGTGGTTTGAATACCGGGAGGACGAGCTCCTACAATGAGCAGTTCTTC. Its protein product is CASGLNTGRTSSYNEQFF.

In its sample, this clonotype was seen many times. The J gene is TRBJ2-1, the V gene TRBV27, with unresolved D. CDR1 is MNHEY, CDR2 SMNVEV, per germline (reference sequence). V lost 3 bases, J lost 2 bases, and 14 bases lay in between. The CDR3 loop spans 16 amino acids. DNA of the CDR3: TGTGCCAGCAGTTTGTCACCCCCCCCGACCTACAATGAGCAGTTCTTC. Protein sequence: CASSLSPPPTYNEQFF.

This clonotype was seen repeatedly, ten times or more. The chain combines TRBV29-1 with TRBJ2-6; D gene unclear. The CDR3 is 15 amino acids. Germline V CDR1 and CDR2: SQVTM, ANQGSEA. Trimming shortened V by 1 base and J by 0 bases, and 7 bases separated the two germline ends. In nucleotides, the CDR3 is TGCAGCGTTGAAGGATCAGTCTCTGGGGCCAACGTCCTGACTTTC. Its protein is CSVEGSVSGANVLTF.

This clonotype has ten or more counts. The genes are TRBV12-3 or TRBV12-4 and TRBJ2-7, with 7 bases identical to TRBD2. Unmatched junction bases numbered 10, after V lost 4 bases and J lost 1 base. The CDR3 spans 16 residues. The CDR3 reads CASSSSFGGGSYEQYF. The CDR3 DNA is TGTGCCAGCAGTTCCTCTTTTGGGGGAGGGTCCTACGAGCAGTACTTC.

The table lists this clonotype with many counts. The chain uses TRBV10-3 and TRBJ2-1, with D unclear. The germline CDR1 and CDR2 sequences are ENHRY and SYGVKD. The CDR3 is 14 amino acids. The V end was cut by 10 bases, the J end by 1 base, with 14 bases between. CDR3 sequence: CATSDSNSYNEQFF. DNA for the CDR3: TGTGCCACCTCCGACTCAAATTCCTACAATGAGCAGTTCTTC.

The rearrangement links TRBV7-6 to TRBJ2-7; a possible D gene is TRBD1 (6 bases). This CDR3 has 13 residues. Germline CDR1 and CDR2: SGHVS and FNYEAQ. V was clipped by 5 bases and J by 4 bases, with 12 bases between them. CDR3 sequence reads: CASSPLTGYEQYF. The CDR3 region has the DNA TGTGCCAGCAGCCCACTGACAGGATACGAGCAGTACTTC. The complete variable domain, with remaining parts taken from reference TRBV7-6 and TRBJ2-7, reads GAGVSQSPRYKVTKRGQDVALRCDPISGHVSLYWYRQALGQGPEFLTYFNYEAQQDKSGLPNDRFSAERPEGSISTLTIQRTEQRDSAMYRCASSPLTGYEQYFGPGTRLTVT.

The chain employs TRBV7-2 and TRBJ2-1; D perhaps matches TRBD1 (6 bases). Trimming took 2 bases from V and 8 from J, leaving 10 bases between them. The CDR3 runs to 13 residues. Germline lookup yields CDR1 SGHTA and CDR2 FQGNSA. The CDR3 sequence is CASSLLRGDEQFF. The CDR3, as DNA: TGTGCCAGCAGCTTACTCAGGGGCGATGAGCAGTTCTTC. Full variable domain (rest looked up from reference TRBV7-2 and TRBJ2-1): GAGVSQSPSNKVTEKGKDVELRCDPISGHTALYWYRQSLGQGLEFLIYFQGNSAPDKSGLPSDRFSAERTGGSVSTLTIQRTQQEDSAVYLCASSLLRGDEQFFGPGTRLTVL.